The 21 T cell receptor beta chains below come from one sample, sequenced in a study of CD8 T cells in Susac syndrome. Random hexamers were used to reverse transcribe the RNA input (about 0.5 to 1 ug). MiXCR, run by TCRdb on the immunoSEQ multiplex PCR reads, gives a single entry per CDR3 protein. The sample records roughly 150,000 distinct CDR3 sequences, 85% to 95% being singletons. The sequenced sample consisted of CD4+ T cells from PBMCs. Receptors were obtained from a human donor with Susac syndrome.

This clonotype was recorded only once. CDR3: CASSLSRGYNEQFF. The CDR3, as DNA: TGTGCCAGCAGTTTGAGCCGGGGCTACAATGAGCAGTTCTTC. The chain is built from TRBV12-3 or TRBV12-4 and TRBJ2-1; D possibly corresponds to TRBD2 (5 bases). This CDR3 is built from 14 residues. Trimming shortened V by 3 bases and J by 3 bases, and 9 bases separated the two germline ends.

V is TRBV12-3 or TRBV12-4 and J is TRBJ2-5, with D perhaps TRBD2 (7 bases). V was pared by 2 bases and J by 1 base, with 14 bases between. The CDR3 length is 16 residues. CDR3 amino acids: CASSLSAGATQETQYF. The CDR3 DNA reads TGTGCCAGCAGTTTATCGGCGGGGGCTACCCAAGAGACCCAGTACTTC.

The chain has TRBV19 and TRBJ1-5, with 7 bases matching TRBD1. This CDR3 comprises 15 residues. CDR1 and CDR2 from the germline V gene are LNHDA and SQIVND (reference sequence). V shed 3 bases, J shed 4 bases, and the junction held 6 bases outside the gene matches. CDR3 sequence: CASSIRDRSNQPQHF. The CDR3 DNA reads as TGTGCCAGTAGTATCCGGGACAGATCAAATCAGCCCCAGCATTTT.

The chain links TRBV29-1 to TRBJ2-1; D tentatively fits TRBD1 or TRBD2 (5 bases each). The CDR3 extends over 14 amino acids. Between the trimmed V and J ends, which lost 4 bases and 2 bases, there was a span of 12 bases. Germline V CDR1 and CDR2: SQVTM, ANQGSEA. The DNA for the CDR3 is TGCAGCGTTGGGGGTAGGGGACCCTACAATGAGCAGTTCTTC. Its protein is CSVGGRGPYNEQFF.

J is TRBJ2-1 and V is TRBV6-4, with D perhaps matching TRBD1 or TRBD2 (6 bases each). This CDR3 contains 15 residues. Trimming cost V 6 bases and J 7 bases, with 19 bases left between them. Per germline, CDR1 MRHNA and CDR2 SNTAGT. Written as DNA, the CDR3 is TGTGCCAGCAGCCCAGGGTGGGGGGCTCCTAATGAGCAGTTCTTC. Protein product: CASSPGWGAPNEQFF.

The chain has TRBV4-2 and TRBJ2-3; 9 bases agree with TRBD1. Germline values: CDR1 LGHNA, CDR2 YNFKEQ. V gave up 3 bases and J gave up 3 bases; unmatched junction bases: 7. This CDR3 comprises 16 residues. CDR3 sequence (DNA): TGTGCCAGCAGCCAGGGACAAGGGACAGGGACAGATACGCAGTATTTT. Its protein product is CASSQGQGTGTDTQYF.

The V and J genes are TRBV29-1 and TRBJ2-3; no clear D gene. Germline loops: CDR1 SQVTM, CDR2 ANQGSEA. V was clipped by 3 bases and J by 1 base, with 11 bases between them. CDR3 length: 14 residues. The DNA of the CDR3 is TGCAGCGTTGATGGACCTTCACGCACAGATACGCAGTATTTT. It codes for CSVDGPSRTDTQYF.

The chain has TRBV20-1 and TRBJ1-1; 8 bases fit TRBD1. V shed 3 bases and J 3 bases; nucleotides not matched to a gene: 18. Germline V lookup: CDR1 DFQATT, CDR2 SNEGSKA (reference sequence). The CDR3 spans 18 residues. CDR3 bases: TGCAGTGCTAGTGGGGTCGGGTCAGGGGGCAAATCGGACACTGAAGCTTTCTTT. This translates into CSASGVGSGGKSDTEAFF.

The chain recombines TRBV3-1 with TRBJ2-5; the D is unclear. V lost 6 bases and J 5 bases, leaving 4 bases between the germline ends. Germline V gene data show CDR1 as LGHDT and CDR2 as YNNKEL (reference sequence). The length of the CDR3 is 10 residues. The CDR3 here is CASRGETQYF. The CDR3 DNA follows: TGTGCCAGCAGAGGGGAGACCCAGTACTTC.

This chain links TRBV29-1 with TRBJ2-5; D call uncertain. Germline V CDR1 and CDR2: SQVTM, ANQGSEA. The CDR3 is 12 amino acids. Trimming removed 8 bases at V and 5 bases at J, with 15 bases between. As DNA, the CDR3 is TGCAGCTCCAGACTTCCTGGGGAGACCCAGTACTTC. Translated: CSSRLPGETQYF. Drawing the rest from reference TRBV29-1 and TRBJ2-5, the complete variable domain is SAVISQKPSRDICQRGTSLTIQCQVDSQVTMMFWYRQQPGQSLTLIATANQGSEATYESGFVIDKFPISRPNLTFSTLTVSNMSPEDSSIYLCSSRLPGETQYFGPGTRLLVL.

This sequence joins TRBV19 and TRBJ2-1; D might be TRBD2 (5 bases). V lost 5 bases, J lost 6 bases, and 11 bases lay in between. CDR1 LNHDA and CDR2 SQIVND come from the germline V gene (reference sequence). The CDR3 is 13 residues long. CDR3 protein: CASSSGKGNEQFF. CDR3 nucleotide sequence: TGTGCCAGTAGTTCGGGGAAGGGCAATGAGCAGTTCTTC.

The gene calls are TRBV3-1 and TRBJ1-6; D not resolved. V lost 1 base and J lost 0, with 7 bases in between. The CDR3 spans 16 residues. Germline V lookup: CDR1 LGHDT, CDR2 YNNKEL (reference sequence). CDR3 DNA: TGTGCCAGCAGCCAAGGCTCGAGCTCCTATAATTCACCCCTCCACTTT. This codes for CASSQGSSSYNSPLHF.

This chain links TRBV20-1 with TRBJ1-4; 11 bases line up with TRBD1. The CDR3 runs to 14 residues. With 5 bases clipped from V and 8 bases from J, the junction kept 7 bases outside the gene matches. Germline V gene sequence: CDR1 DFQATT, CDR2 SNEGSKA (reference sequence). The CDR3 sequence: CSAAGQGAREKLFF. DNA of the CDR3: TGCAGTGCTGCCGGACAGGGGGCACGGGAAAAACTGTTTTTT.

The CDR3 DNA is TGCAGTGCCCCGGGCCCGACGAGTACTAGCAAAGAGACCCAGTACTTC. It specifies CSAPGPTSTSKETQYF. The chain employs TRBV20-1 and TRBJ2-5, with D perhaps matching TRBD2 (6 bases). V was shortened by 6 bases and J by 3 bases, with 23 bases between the two germline ends. There are 16 residues in the CDR3. The germline V gene has CDR1 DFQATT and CDR2 SNEGSKA (reference sequence).

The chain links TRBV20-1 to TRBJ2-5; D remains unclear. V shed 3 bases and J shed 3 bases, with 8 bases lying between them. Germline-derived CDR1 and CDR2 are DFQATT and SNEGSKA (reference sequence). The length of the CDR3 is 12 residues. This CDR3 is CSASAGEETQYF. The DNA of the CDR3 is TGCAGTGCTAGCGCAGGTGAAGAGACCCAGTACTTC.

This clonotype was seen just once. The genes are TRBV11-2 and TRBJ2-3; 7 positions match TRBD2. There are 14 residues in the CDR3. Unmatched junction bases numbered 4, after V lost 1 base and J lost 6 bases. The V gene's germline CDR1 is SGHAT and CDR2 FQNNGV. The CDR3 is CASSLALRGDTQYF. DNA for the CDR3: TGTGCCAGCAGCTTAGCCTTGCGGGGGGATACGCAGTATTTT.

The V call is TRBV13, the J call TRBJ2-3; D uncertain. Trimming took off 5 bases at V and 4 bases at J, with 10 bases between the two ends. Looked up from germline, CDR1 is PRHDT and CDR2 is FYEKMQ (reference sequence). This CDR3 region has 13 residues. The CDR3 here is CASSPRIPDTQYF. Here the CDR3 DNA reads TGTGCCAGCAGCCCTCGGATCCCAGATACGCAGTATTTT.

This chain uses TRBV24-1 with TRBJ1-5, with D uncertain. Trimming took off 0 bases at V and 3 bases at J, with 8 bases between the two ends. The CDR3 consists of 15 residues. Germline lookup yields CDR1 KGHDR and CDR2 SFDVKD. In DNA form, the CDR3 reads TGTGCCACCAGTGATTTGTCAGGATCCAATCAGCCCCAGCATTTT. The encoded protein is CATSDLSGSNQPQHF.

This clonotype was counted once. The CDR3 sequence is CASSFPTSGYTF. The CDR3 nucleotides read TGTGCCAGCAGTTTCCCGACCAGTGGCTACACCTTC. The chain has TRBV12-3 or TRBV12-4 and TRBJ1-2; D ambiguous. Trimming removed 3 bases at V and 7 bases at J, with 9 bases between. This CDR3 spans 12 amino acids.

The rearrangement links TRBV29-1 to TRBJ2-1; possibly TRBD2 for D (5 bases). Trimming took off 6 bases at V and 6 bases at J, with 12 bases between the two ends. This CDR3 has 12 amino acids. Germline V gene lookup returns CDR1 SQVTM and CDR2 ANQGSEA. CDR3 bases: TGCAGCGTGGGAGTTACTAGCAATGAGCAGTTCTTC. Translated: CSVGVTSNEQFF.

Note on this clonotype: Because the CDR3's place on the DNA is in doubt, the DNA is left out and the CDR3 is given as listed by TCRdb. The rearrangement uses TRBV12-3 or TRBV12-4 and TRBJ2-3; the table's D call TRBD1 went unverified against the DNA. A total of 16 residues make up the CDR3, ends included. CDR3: CASSFGAGGRTDTQYF.